What follows is one TCR beta chain and its context. Its antigen is unknown. The record originates from a study of shared clonotypes between healthy human individuals. Notes on the study in general: In this cohort, only blood was sampled, and tissue repertoires likely differ.

In the original processing: Junction-only sequences without quality scores came from ImmunoSEQ, so filtering differed. TCRdb's table, derived via immunoSEQ multiplex PCR, lists solely in-frame clones and lacks some. V and J calls and clone size are as listed in that table; D and trimming were resolved from the DNA. The top ten hold 0.045% to 0.07% of the sample, which has hundreds of thousands of clones, about 97% seen once. The germline V gene has CDR1 SQVTM and CDR2 ANQGSEA. The V end was cut by 4 bases, the J end by 3 bases, with 10 bases between. The CDR3 spans 13 residues. The chain carries TRBV29-1 and TRBJ2-1; D call uncertain. The specimen sequenced was naive CD4+ T cells sorted from blood. Subset specified: CD45RA+ positively selected. The receptor was derived from a woman under 40 in good health. The CDR3 spells CSVGPWGYNEQFF. The CDR3 coding sequence is TGCAGCGTTGGTCCCTGGGGCTACAATGAGCAGTTCTTC.